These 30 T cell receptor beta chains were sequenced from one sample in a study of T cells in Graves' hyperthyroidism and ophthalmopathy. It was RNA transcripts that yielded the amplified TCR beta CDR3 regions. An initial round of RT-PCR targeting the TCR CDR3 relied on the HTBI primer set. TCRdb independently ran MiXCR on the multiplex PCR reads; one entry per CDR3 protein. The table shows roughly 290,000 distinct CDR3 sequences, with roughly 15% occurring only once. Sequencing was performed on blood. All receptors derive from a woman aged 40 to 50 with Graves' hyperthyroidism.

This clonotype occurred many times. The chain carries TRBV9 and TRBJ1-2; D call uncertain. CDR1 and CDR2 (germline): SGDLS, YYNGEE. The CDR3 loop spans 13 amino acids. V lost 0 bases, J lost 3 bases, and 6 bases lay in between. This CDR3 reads CASSVDWDYGYTF. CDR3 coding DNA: TGTGCCAGCAGCGTAGATTGGGACTATGGCTACACCTTC.

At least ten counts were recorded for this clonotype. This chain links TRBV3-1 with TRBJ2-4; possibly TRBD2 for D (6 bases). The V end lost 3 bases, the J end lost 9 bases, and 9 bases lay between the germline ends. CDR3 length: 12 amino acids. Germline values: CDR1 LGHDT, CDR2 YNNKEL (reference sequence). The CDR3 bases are TGTGCCAGCAGCCAGACTAGTGGCATTCAGTACTTC. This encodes CASSQTSGIQYF.

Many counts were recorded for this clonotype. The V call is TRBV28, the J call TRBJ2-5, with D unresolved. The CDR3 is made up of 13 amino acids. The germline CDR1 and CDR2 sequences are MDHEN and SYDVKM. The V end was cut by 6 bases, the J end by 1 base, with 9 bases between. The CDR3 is CASSPFVQETQYF. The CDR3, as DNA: TGTGCCAGCAGCCCCTTTGTCCAAGAGACCCAGTACTTC.

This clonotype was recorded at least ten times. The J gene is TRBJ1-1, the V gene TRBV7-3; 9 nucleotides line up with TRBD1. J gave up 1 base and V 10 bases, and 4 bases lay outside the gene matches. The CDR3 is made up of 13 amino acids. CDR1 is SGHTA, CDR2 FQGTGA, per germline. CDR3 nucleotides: TGTGCCACTAGGGACAGGGCGAACACTGAAGCTTTCTTT. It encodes CATRDRANTEAFF.

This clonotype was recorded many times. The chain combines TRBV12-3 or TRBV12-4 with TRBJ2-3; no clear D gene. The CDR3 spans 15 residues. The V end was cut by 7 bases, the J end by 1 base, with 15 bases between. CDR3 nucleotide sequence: TGTGCCAGCACCTTCTTCCTTTCGGGCACAGATACGCAGTATTTT. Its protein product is CASTFFLSGTDTQYF.

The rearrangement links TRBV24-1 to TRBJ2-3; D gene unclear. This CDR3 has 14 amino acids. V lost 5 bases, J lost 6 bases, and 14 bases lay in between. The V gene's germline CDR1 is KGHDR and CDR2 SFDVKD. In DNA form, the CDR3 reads TGTGCCACCAGTGCACCGGATAGATCGGATACGCAGTATTTT. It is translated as CATSAPDRSDTQYF.

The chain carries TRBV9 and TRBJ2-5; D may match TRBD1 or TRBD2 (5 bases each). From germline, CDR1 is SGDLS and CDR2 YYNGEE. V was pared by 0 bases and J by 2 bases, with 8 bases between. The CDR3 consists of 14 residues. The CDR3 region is CASSVGGWQETQYF. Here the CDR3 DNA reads TGTGCCAGCAGCGTAGGGGGGTGGCAAGAGACCCAGTACTTC.

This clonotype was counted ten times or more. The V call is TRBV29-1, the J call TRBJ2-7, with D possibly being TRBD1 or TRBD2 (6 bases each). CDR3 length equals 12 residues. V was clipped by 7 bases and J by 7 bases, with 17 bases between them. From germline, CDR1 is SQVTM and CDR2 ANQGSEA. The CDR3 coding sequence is TGCAGCGCGAGGGGGGATGTGGAGGAGCAGTACTTC. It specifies CSARGDVEEQYF.

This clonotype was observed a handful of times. The CDR3 nucleotides read TGCAGTGCTAGAGATCCAGGGGAGAGTGGCTACACCTTC. Its translation: CSARDPGESGYTF. The V call is TRBV20-1, the J call TRBJ1-2; a weak D match, TRBD1 (6 bases). From germline, CDR1 is DFQATT and CDR2 SNEGSKA (reference sequence). The CDR3 is 13 residues long. Trimming stripped 0 bases from V and 7 bases from J, with 12 bases between.

CDR3 region: CASSVGDRGTGELFF. The CDR3, as DNA: TGTGCCAGCAGCGTGGGAGACAGGGGAACCGGGGAGCTGTTTTTT. The chain employs TRBV9 and TRBJ2-2, with 8 bases lining up with TRBD1. The length of the CDR3 is 15 residues. Losses at the gene ends were 2 bases for V and 5 bases for J; bases not matched to a gene: 5. Looked up from germline, CDR1 is SGDLS and CDR2 is YYNGEE. The full variable domain, with the rest looked up from reference TRBV9 and TRBJ2-2, is DSGVTQTPKHLITATGQRVTLRCSPRSGDLSVYWYQQSLDQGLQFLIQYYNGEERAKGNILERFSAQQFPDLHSELNLSSLELGDSALYFCASSVGDRGTGELFFGEGSRLTVL.

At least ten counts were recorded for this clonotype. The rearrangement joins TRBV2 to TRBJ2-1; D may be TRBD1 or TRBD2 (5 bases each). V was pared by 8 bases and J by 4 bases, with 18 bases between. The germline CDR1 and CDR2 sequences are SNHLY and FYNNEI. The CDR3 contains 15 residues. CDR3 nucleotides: TGTGCCAGCGGCAAGGGGACCACCTTTTACAATGAGCAGTTCTTC. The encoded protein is CASGKGTTFYNEQFF.

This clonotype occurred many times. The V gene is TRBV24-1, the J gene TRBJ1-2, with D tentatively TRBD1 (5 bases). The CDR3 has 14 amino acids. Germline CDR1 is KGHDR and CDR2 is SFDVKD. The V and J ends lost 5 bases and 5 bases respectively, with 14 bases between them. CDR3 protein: CATSVGADFYGYTF. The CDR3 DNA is TGTGCCACCAGTGTTGGGGCAGACTTTTATGGCTACACCTTC.

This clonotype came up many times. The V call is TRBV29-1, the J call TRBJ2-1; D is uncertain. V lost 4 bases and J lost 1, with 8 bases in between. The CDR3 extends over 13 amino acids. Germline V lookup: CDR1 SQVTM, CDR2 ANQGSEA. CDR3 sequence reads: CSVAKGSYNEQFF. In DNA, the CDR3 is TGCAGCGTTGCCAAAGGTTCCTACAATGAGCAGTTCTTC.

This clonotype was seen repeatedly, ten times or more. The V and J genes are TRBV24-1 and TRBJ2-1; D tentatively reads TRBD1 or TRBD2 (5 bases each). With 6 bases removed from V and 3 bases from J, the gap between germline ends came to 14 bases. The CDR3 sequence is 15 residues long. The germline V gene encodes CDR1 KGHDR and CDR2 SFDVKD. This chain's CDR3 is CATSPSGPFYNEQFF. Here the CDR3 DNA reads TGTGCCACCAGTCCTTCGGGACCGTTCTACAATGAGCAGTTCTTC.

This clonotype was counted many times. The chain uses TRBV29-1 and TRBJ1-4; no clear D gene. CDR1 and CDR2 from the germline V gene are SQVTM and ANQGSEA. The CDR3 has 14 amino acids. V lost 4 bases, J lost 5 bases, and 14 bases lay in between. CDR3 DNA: TGCAGCGTTGGACGGACGGCGGGGAATGAAAAACTGTTTTTT. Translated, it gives CSVGRTAGNEKLFF.

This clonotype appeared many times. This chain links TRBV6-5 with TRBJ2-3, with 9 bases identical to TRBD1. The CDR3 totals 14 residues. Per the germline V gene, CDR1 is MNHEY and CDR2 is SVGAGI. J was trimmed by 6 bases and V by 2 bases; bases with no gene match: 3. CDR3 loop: CASSYGTGTDTQYF. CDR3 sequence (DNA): TGTGCCAGCAGTTACGGGACAGGGACGGATACGCAGTATTTT.

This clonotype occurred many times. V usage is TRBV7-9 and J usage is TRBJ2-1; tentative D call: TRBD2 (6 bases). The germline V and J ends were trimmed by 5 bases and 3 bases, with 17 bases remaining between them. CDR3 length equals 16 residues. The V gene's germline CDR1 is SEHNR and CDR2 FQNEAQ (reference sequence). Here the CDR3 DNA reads TGTGCCAGCAGCCCAGATAGCGGACCCAACTACAATGAGCAGTTCTTC. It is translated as CASSPDSGPNYNEQFF.

The CDR3 loop reads CASSARDPRNTIYF. CDR3 DNA: TGTGCCAGCAGTGCCAGGGATCCACGAAACACCATATATTTT. The rearrangement joins TRBV6-1 to TRBJ1-3; TRBD1 is a possible D gene (5 bases). With 4 bases removed from V and 5 bases from J, the gap between germline ends came to 12 bases. Per germline, CDR1 MNHNS and CDR2 SASEGT. This CDR3 has 14 amino acids.

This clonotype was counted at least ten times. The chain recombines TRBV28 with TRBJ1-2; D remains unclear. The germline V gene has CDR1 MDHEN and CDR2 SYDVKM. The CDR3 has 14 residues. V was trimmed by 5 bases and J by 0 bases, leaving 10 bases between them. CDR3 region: CASSGPGTNYGYTF. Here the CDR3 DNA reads TGTGCCAGCAGTGGGCCGGGGACTAACTATGGCTACACCTTC.

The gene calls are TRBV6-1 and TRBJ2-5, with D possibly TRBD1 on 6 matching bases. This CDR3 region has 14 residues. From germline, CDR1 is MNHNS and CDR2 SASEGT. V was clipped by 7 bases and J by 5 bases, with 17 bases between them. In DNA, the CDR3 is TGTGCCAGCACTCAAGGTGGGGGCGGGGAGACCCAGTACTTC. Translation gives CASTQGGGGETQYF.

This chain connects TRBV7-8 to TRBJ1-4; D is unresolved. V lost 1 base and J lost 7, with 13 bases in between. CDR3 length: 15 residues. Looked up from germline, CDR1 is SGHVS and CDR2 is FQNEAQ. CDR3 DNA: TGTGCCAGCAGCTTAGAGGGTGGAAGGACTGAAAAACTGTTTTTT. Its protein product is CASSLEGGRTEKLFF.

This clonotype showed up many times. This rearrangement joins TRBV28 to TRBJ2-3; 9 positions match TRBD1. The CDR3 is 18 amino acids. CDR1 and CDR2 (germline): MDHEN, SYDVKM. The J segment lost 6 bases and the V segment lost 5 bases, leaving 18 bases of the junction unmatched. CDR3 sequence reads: CASSTTISRTGGVDTQYF. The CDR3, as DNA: TGTGCCAGCAGTACAACCATCTCCCGAACAGGGGGCGTTGATACGCAGTATTTT.

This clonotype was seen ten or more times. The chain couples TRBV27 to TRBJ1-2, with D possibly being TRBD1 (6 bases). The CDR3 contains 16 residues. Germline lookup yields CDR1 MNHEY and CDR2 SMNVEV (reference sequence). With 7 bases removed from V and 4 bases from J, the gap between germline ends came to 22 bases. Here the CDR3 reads CASNHRGGVGLYGYTF. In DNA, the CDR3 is TGTGCCAGCAACCACCGAGGGGGGGTGGGACTCTATGGCTACACCTTC.

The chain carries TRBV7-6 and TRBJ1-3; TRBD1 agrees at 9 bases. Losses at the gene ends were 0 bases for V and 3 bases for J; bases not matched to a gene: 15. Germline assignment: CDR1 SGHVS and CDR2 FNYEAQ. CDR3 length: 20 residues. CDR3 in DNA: TGTGCCAGCAGCTTAGCGCTTCGGACAGGGGTCCCCTCTGGTGGAAACACCATATATTTT. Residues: CASSLALRTGVPSGGNTIYF.

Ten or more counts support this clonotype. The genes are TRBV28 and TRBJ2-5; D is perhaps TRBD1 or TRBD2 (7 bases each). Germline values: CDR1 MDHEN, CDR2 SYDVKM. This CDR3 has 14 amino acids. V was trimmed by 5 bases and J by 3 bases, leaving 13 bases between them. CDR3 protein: CASSNGGTEETQYF. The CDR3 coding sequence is TGTGCCAGCAGTAACGGGGGGACAGAAGAGACCCAGTACTTC.

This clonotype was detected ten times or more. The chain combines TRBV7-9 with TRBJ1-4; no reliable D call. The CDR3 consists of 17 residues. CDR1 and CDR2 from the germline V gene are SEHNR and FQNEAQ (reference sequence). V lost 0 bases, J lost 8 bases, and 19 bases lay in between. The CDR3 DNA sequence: TGTGCCAGCAGCTTAGCGGGCAGCAAACTTCTTCGGGAAAAACTGTTTTTT. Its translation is CASSLAGSKLLREKLFF. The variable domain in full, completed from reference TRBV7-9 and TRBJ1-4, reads DTGVSQNPRHKITKRGQNVTFRCDPISEHNRLYWYRQTLGQGPEFLTYFQNEAQLEKSRLLSDRFSAERPKGSFSTLEIQRTEQGDSAMYLCASSLAGSKLLREKLFFGSGTQLSVL.

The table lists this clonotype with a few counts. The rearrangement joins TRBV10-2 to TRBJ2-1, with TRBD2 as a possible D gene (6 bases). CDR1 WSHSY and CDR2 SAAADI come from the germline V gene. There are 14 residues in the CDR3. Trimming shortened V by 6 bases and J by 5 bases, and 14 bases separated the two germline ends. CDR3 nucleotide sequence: TGCGCCAGCAGCCTGGCTAGCGCCGACAATGAGCAGTTCTTC. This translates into CASSLASADNEQFF.

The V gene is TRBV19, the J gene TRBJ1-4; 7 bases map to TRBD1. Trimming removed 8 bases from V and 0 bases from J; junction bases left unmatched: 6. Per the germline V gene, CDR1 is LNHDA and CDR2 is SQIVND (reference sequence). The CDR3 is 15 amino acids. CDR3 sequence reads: CASGTARATNEKLFF. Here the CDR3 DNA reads TGTGCCAGTGGGACAGCTCGTGCAACTAATGAAAAACTGTTTTTT.

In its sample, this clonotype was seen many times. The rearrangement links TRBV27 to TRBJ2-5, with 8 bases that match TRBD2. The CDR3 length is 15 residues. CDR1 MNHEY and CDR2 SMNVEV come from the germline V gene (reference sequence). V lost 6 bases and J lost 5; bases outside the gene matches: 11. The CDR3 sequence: CASSPGTRSEETQYF. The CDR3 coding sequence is TGTGCCAGCAGCCCCGGGACTAGGAGTGAGGAGACCCAGTACTTC.

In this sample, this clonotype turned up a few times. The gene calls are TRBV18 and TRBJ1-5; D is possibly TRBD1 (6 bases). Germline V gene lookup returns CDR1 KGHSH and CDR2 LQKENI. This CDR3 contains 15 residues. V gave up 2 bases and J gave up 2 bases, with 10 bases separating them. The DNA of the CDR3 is TGTGCCAGCTCACCATTAGAGGGGGGCAATCAGCCCCAGCATTTT. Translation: CASSPLEGGNQPQHF.